The clone carrying this TCR beta chain was seen ten or more times. TCRdb ran MiXCR on the 5' RACE reads and lists one entry per CDR3 protein. The sample holds approximately 250,000 distinct CDR3 sequences, approximately 15% seen once. This entry comes from a study of T-cell memory formation after mild COVID-19. Trimming removed 4 bases from V and 5 bases from J; junction bases left unmatched: 4. The germline V gene encodes CDR1 SGHRS and CDR2 YFSETQ. This CDR3 region has 15 residues. The V and J genes are TRBV5-1 and TRBJ2-1, with 12 bases identical to TRBD2. The sequenced material came from PBMCs or a T cell subset sorted from them (not recorded which). The TCR comes from a man aged 18 to 30 who had mild COVID-19 (a few samples of this study predate the infection). Cell type and time point are not known. In DNA form, the CDR3 reads TGCGCCAGCAGCGTGGGACTAGCGGGTGACAATGAGCAGTTCTTC. Translating gives CASSVGLAGDNEQFF.